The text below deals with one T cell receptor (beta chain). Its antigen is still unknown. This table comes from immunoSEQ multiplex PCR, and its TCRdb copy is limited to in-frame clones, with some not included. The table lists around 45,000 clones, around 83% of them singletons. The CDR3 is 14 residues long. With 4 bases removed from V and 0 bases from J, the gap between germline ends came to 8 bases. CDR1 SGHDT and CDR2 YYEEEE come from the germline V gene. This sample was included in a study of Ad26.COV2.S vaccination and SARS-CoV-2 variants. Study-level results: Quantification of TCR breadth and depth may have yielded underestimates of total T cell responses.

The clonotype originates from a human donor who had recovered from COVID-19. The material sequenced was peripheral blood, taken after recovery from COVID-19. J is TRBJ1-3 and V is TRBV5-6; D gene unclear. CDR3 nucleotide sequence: TGTGCCAGCAGCCGGGTTTCCTCTGGAAACACCATATATTTT. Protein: CASSRVSSGNTIYF. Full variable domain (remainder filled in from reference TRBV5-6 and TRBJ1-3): DAGVTQSPTHLIKTRGQQVTLRCSPKSGHDTVSWYQQALGQGPQFIFQYYEEEERQRGNFPDRFSGHQFPNYSSELNVNALLLGDSALYLCASSRVSSGNTIYFGEGSWLTVV.